Sequencing of this TCR beta chain was carried out in a study of T cell responses to AZD1222 COVID-19 vaccine. Notes on the study in general: Baseline seropositivity characterized only six AZD1222 recipients. Vaccine-associated CD4 TCRs ranged over spike, dominating at 160-218 and 743-854. Compared with day 0, the breadth and depth of the Spike-specific TCR repertoire rose significantly after two doses of AZD1222.

In the case of this clone: The antigen remains undetermined.

V was cut by 4 bases and J by 6 bases, with 13 bases left in between. Germline CDR1 LGHDT, CDR2 YNNKEL (reference sequence). The CDR3 contains 13 residues. Sequencing was performed with immunoSEQ multiplex PCR; in TCRdb, only in-frame clones are kept and a portion is missing. The sample has 95,000 to 120,000 clones; approximately 89% are singletons. The chain carries TRBV3-1 (or the pseudogene TRBV3-2) and TRBJ2-7; D is possibly TRBD2 (5 bases). This TCR was recovered from an adult in good health. This specimen was peripheral blood, taken on day 0 of MenACWY control vaccination. The CDR3 nucleotides are TGTGCCAGCAGCCTGCTCACTAGTTCCGAGCAGTACTTC. Translation gives CASSLLTSSEQYF.